Presented here are 16 T cell receptor beta chains from one specimen sequenced in a study of blood T cell repertoires in COVID-19. Data came from immunoSEQ multiplex PCR; TCRdb stores just in-frame clones and leaves some out. The repertoire holds 200,000 or so clones, 70% to 90% seen once, with 15% to 20% in the top ten. Input material: peripheral blood. These receptors originate from a person aged 70 to 79 with COVID-19, enrolled during active disease.

Regarding this clone: A junction end diverges from the germline sequence, so it may reflect a read error. In nucleotides, the CDR3 is TGCGCCCGCAGCCGACAGGGGACCTACGAGCAGTACTTC. Protein sequence: CARSRQGTYEQYF. This chain uses TRBV4-1 with TRBJ2-7; 8 bases map to TRBD1. Germline CDR1 reads MGHRA; CDR2 reads YSYEKL. The CDR3 is 13 amino acids.

This clone occurred once. This chain links TRBV10-2 with TRBJ1-1; D perhaps matches TRBD1 (5 bases). The length of the CDR3 is 14 residues. Trimming cost V 3 bases and J 1 base, with 9 bases left between them. CDR1 and CDR2 from the germline V gene are WSHSY and SAAADI. CDR3 DNA: TGCGCCAGCAGTGAAACAGGACAGAACACTGAAGCTTTCTTT. Its translation is CASSETGQNTEAFF.

The chain uses TRBV3-1 (or the pseudogene TRBV3-2) and TRBJ1-5; TRBD1 matches 7 bases. The CDR3 runs 13 residues. CDR1 and CDR2 from the germline V gene are LGHDT and YNNKEL (reference sequence). J lost 3 bases, V lost 6 bases, and 2 bases had no gene match. This CDR3 is CASSGTVNQPQHF. The CDR3 coding sequence is TGTGCCAGCAGTGGGACAGTCAATCAGCCCCAGCATTTT.

This chain joins TRBV5-4 and TRBJ2-5; 11 bases line up with TRBD2. V shed 4 bases, J shed 5 bases, and the junction held 13 bases outside the gene matches. Looked up from germline, CDR1 is SGHNT and CDR2 is YYREEE (reference sequence). This CDR3 has 17 amino acids. CDR3 nucleotide sequence: TGTGCCAGCAGCCCCTGGACTAGCGGGTCTTCAGGGGAGACCCAGTACTTC. It translates to CASSPWTSGSSGETQYF. Together with reference TRBV5-4 and TRBJ2-5, the CDR3 gives the full variable domain: ETGVTQSPTHLIKTRGQQVTLRCSSQSGHNTVSWYQQALGQGPQFIFQYYREEENGRGNFPPRFSGLQFPNYSSELNVNALELDDSALYLCASSPWTSGSSGETQYFGPGTRLLVL.

V gene TRBV3-1 (or the pseudogene TRBV3-2) combines with J gene TRBJ2-7; D is uncertain. The CDR3 consists of 14 residues. V was trimmed by 1 base and J by 6 bases, leaving 13 bases between them. Germline assignment: CDR1 LGHDT and CDR2 YNNKEL (reference sequence). CDR3: CASSQGLALGEQYF. The CDR3 nucleotides read TGTGCCAGCAGCCAAGGGTTAGCTCTGGGCGAGCAGTACTTC.

Ten or more counts support this clone. The chain combines TRBV3-1 (or the pseudogene TRBV3-2) with TRBJ1-2; maybe TRBD1 (5 bases). V lost 0 bases and J lost 8, with 19 bases in between. The germline V gene has CDR1 LGHDT and CDR2 YNNKEL (reference sequence). The CDR3 length is 16 residues. This CDR3 is CASSQEIGQPRGGYTF. The CDR3 DNA follows: TGTGCCAGCAGCCAAGAAATCGGGCAGCCTCGGGGGGGCTACACCTTC.

The rearrangement joins TRBV19 to TRBJ1-1, with 8 bases aligning to TRBD1. The ends lost 4 bases at V and 3 bases at J; junction bases unmatched: 4. Germline CDR1 and CDR2: LNHDA and SQIVND (reference sequence). The CDR3 contains 14 residues. In DNA form, the CDR3 reads TGTGCCAGTAGTAATCGACAGGGGTACACTGAAGCTTTCTTT. Its protein product is CASSNRQGYTEAFF.

The chain links TRBV6-5 to TRBJ1-2; 7 bases agree with TRBD1. The length of the CDR3 is 14 residues. Per germline, CDR1 MNHEY and CDR2 SVGAGI. The J segment lost 0 bases and the V segment lost 5 bases, leaving 3 bases of the junction unmatched. This CDR3 is CASSRGQTNYGYTF. CDR3 sequence (DNA): TGTGCCAGCAGTAGGGGACAGACTAACTATGGCTACACCTTC.

The V gene is TRBV19, the J gene TRBJ1-2; D is unresolved. Trimming took off 3 bases at V and 4 bases at J, with 15 bases between the two ends. The CDR3 runs 15 residues. From germline, CDR1 is LNHDA and CDR2 SQIVND (reference sequence). Here the CDR3 DNA reads TGTGCCAGTAGTATCTTGAGCGGCAGGTTCTATGGCTACACCTTC. Translation gives CASSILSGRFYGYTF.

As to this clone: This sample includes further DNA sequences coding for the same CDR3. The rearrangement links TRBV11-2 to TRBJ1-1; the D is unclear. V gave up 1 base and J gave up 1 base, with 4 bases separating them. This CDR3 has 13 residues. CDR1 and CDR2 (germline): SGHAT, FQNNGV. DNA of the CDR3: TGTGCCAGCAGCTTAGGTCGGAACACTGAAGCTTTCTTT. Its translation is CASSLGRNTEAFF.

The rearrangement uses TRBV18 and TRBJ1-4; tentative D call: TRBD1 (6 bases). Germline lookup yields CDR1 KGHSH and CDR2 LQKENI. This CDR3 has 14 amino acids. V lost 4 bases and J 5 bases, leaving 11 bases between the germline ends. As DNA, the CDR3 is TGTGCCAGCTCACAGGACAGACCCAATGAAAAACTGTTTTTT. The encoded protein is CASSQDRPNEKLFF. The entire variable domain, with the rest obtained from reference TRBV18 and TRBJ1-4, is as follows: NAGVMQNPRHLVRRRGQEARLRCSPMKGHSHVYWYRQLPEEGLKFMVYLQKENIIDESGMPKERFSAEFPKEGPSILRIQQVVRGDSAAYFCASSQDRPNEKLFFGSGTQLSVL.

The chain combines TRBV30 with TRBJ1-1, with D unresolved. Germline V gene sequence: CDR1 GTSNPN, CDR2 SVGIG (reference sequence). The V end lost 2 bases, the J end lost 0 bases, and 10 bases lay between the germline ends. This CDR3 is built from 14 residues. CDR3 protein: CAWSRGKMNTEAFF. DNA of the CDR3: TGTGCCTGGAGTAGAGGGAAGATGAACACTGAAGCTTTCTTT.

This sequence joins TRBV5-1 and TRBJ1-1; 12 nucleotides agree with TRBD1. The V gene's germline CDR1 is SGHRS and CDR2 YFSETQ. With 4 bases clipped from V and 4 bases from J, the junction kept 8 bases outside the gene matches. CDR3 length equals 16 residues. CDR3 coding DNA: TGCGCCAGCAGCCCGGGACAGGGGGCGCGGAGCACTGAAGCTTTCTTT. It translates to CASSPGQGARSTEAFF. Full variable domain (missing parts from reference TRBV5-1 and TRBJ1-1): KAGVTQTPRYLIKTRGQQVTLSCSPISGHRSVSWYQQTPGQGLQFLFEYFSETQRNKGNFPGRFSGRQFSNSRSEMNVSTLELGDSALYLCASSPGQGARSTEAFFGQGTRLTVV.

This chain links TRBV7-6 with TRBJ1-2; 7 nucleotides align to TRBD1. The CDR3 extends over 17 amino acids. V shed 5 bases, J shed 6 bases, and the junction held 18 bases outside the gene matches. The germline CDR1 and CDR2 sequences are SGHVS and FNYEAQ. The CDR3 reads CASSQPPGQPLLNGYTF. CDR3 nucleotides: TGTGCCAGCAGCCAACCCCCGGGACAGCCGCTCCTGAATGGCTACACCTTC. Filled out from reference TRBV7-6 and TRBJ1-2, the complete variable domain reads GAGVSQSPRYKVTKRGQDVALRCDPISGHVSLYWYRQALGQGPEFLTYFNYEAQQDKSGLPNDRFSAERPEGSISTLTIQRTEQRDSAMYRCASSQPPGQPLLNGYTFGSGTRLTVV.

The rearrangement uses TRBV5-5 and TRBJ2-2; TRBD2 agrees at 8 bases. Germline CDR1 and CDR2: SGHKS and YYEKEE (reference sequence). The CDR3 sequence is 13 residues long. V trimming: 0 bases; J trimming: 13 bases; junction bases outside the gene matches: 5. CDR3 sequence reads: CASSLGLASVLFF. DNA of the CDR3: TGTGCCAGCAGCTTGGGACTAGCGTCGGTGCTGTTTTTT.

V is TRBV7-2 and J is TRBJ2-3; 10 positions agree with TRBD2. The CDR3 sequence is 15 residues long. The V gene end was trimmed by 6 bases and the J gene end by 0 bases; junction bases not matched to a gene: 3. The germline CDR1 and CDR2 sequences are SGHTA and FQGNSA. The CDR3 loop reads CASRLAGVSTDTQYF. DNA for the CDR3: TGTGCCAGCAGGCTAGCGGGAGTGAGCACAGATACGCAGTATTTT. Full variable domain (outside the CDR3, taken from reference TRBV7-2 and TRBJ2-3): GAGVSQSPSNKVTEKGKDVELRCDPISGHTALYWYRQSLGQGLEFLIYFQGNSAPDKSGLPSDRFSAERTGGSVSTLTIQRTQQEDSAVYLCASRLAGVSTDTQYFGPGTRLTVL.